Shown below are 14 T cell receptor beta chains from a single sample sequenced in a study of T-cell reconstitution after alpha-beta-depleted transplantation in children. Unique molecular identifiers were used in preparing the TCRbeta library. MiXCR was run by TCRdb on the PCR reads, yielding one entry per CDR3 protein. The table includes around 500,000 distinct CDR3 sequences, about an eighth detected once. The sequences come from PBMCs from the stem cell graft donor, collected from the stem cell graft. Receptor source: a human donor who donated a stem cell graft to a child with combined immunodeficiency.

The sample holds many counts of this clonotype. The J gene is TRBJ2-7, the V gene TRBV20-1; TRBD2 agrees at 7 bases. The ends lost 6 bases at V and 6 bases at J; junction bases unmatched: 8. CDR1 is DFQATT, CDR2 SNEGSKA, per germline (reference sequence). This CDR3 contains 12 residues. The CDR3 sequence: CSAQGPGGEQYF. The DNA for the CDR3 is TGCAGTGCCCAGGGACCGGGGGGCGAGCAGTACTTC.

This clonotype was seen many times. The V and J genes are TRBV7-9 and TRBJ2-7, with TRBD1 identical over 12 bases. The CDR3 is made up of 15 amino acids. Unmatched junction bases numbered 6, after V lost 5 bases and J lost 4 bases. Germline-derived CDR1 and CDR2 are SEHNR and FQNEAQ (reference sequence). The CDR3 coding sequence is TGTGCCAGCAGCCCGATGGGACAGGGGGCGTACGAGCAGTACTTC. This gives the protein CASSPMGQGAYEQYF.

As DNA, the CDR3 is TGTGCCACCAGTGCCAGGCCAATGAGGATTAGTTCCTACGAGCAGTACTTC. This sequence encodes CATSARPMRISSYEQYF. This sequence joins TRBV24-1 and TRBJ2-7; D is uncertain. Between the trimmed V and J ends, which lost 5 bases and 1 base, there was a span of 20 bases. Germline V lookup: CDR1 KGHDR, CDR2 SFDVKD. The CDR3 length is 17 residues.

This clonotype was counted many times. The chain joins TRBV12-3 or TRBV12-4 to TRBJ2-3; 10 bases agree with TRBD1. V was pared by 5 bases and J by 1 base, with 6 bases of the junction left unmatched. The CDR3 length is 16 residues. CDR3 bases: TGTGCCAGCAGTCTTGCCGGGACAGGGGGCACAGATACGCAGTATTTT. This codes for CASSLAGTGGTDTQYF.

The sample holds many counts of this clonotype. CDR3 sequence reads: CASSQTIAGRGTDTQYF. Written as DNA, the CDR3 is TGTGCCAGCAGCCAGACCATAGCGGGGAGAGGCACAGATACGCAGTATTTT. The chain joins TRBV4-2 to TRBJ2-3; 8 bases align to TRBD2. Germline V gene lookup returns CDR1 LGHNA and CDR2 YNFKEQ. There are 17 residues in the CDR3. The J segment lost 1 base and the V segment lost 3 bases, leaving 9 bases of the junction unmatched.

This clonotype appeared many times. The chain joins TRBV7-9 to TRBJ1-1, with D unclear. The germline V gene has CDR1 SEHNR and CDR2 FQNEAQ (reference sequence). The germline V and J ends were trimmed by 0 bases and 6 bases, with 5 bases remaining between them. The CDR3 covers 12 residues. CDR3 sequence: CASSLASPEAFF. CDR3 sequence (DNA): TGTGCCAGCAGCTTAGCCTCCCCTGAAGCTTTCTTT.

The chain links TRBV30 to TRBJ1-2, with D possibly matching TRBD1 (5 bases). CDR3 size: 13 residues. Germline assignment: CDR1 GTSNPN and CDR2 SVGIG (reference sequence). Trimming cost V 3 bases and J 8 bases, with 16 bases left between them. For the CDR3, the DNA is TGTGCCTGGAGCCCACAGGCCCGAATAGGCTACACCTTC. Its translation: CAWSPQARIGYTF.

This clonotype was observed at least ten times. The chain combines TRBV27 with TRBJ2-1; D unresolved. Per germline, CDR1 MNHEY and CDR2 SMNVEV (reference sequence). There are 14 residues in the CDR3. V was pared by 2 bases and J by 3 bases, with 8 bases between. The DNA for the CDR3 is TGTGCCAGCAGTTTACAGGATTTCTACAATGAGCAGTTCTTC. Protein sequence: CASSLQDFYNEQFF.

This clonotype was counted only a few times. This chain's CDR3 is CASSRRRYGLAEGEQFF. CDR3 DNA: TGTGCCAGCAGCCGTCGGCGGTACGGGCTAGCGGAGGGAGAGCAGTTCTTC. The rearrangement uses TRBV7-9 and TRBJ2-1; 7 bases map to TRBD2. Trimming cost V 5 bases and J 10 bases; bases outside gene matches: 20. CDR1 is SEHNR, CDR2 FQNEAQ, per germline (reference sequence). This CDR3 spans 17 amino acids. Drawing the rest from reference TRBV7-9 and TRBJ2-1, the complete variable domain is DTGVSQNPRHKITKRGQNVTFRCDPISEHNRLYWYRQTLGQGPEFLTYFQNEAQLEKSRLLSDRFSAERPKGSFSTLEIQRTEQGDSAMYLCASSRRRYGLAEGEQFFGPGTRLTVL.

The sample holds a few counts of this clonotype. The gene calls are TRBV12-3 or TRBV12-4 and TRBJ2-5; D uncertain. CDR3 size: 13 residues. With 3 bases removed from V and 2 bases from J, the gap between germline ends came to 7 bases. The CDR3 coding sequence is TGTGCCAGCAGTTTCGCGGAGCAAGAGACCCAGTACTTC. Translating gives CASSFAEQETQYF.

This clonotype was seen repeatedly, ten times or more. The chain links TRBV5-1 to TRBJ2-3; no clear D gene. V lost 4 bases and J lost 4, with 10 bases in between. Germline V gene data show CDR1 as SGHRS and CDR2 as YFSETQ. The CDR3 totals 13 residues. The CDR3 region has the DNA TGCGCCAGCAGCGAGGAGTGGGCAGATACGCAGTATTTT. This sequence encodes CASSEEWADTQYF. Full variable domain (outside the CDR3, taken from reference TRBV5-1 and TRBJ2-3): KAGVTQTPRYLIKTRGQQVTLSCSPISGHRSVSWYQQTPGQGLQFLFEYFSETQRNKGNFPGRFSGRQFSNSRSEMNVSTLELGDSALYLCASSEEWADTQYFGPGTRLTVL.

This clonotype showed up just a few times. This rearrangement joins TRBV11-2 to TRBJ2-1; D gene unclear. There are 12 residues in the CDR3. V dropped 3 bases and J dropped 7 bases, with 7 bases sitting between them. The V gene's germline CDR1 is SGHAT and CDR2 FQNNGV. The CDR3 coding sequence is TGTGCCAGCAGCTTCGTGTGGAATGAGCAGTTCTTC. Encoded protein: CASSFVWNEQFF.

The chain is built from TRBV15 and TRBJ2-5; 9 nucleotides agree with TRBD1. Looked up from germline, CDR1 is LNHNV and CDR2 is YYDKDF (reference sequence). V gave up 0 bases and J gave up 4 bases; unmatched junction bases: 6. The CDR3 runs to 16 residues. CDR3 in amino acids: CATSREGTGLRETQYF. The CDR3 bases are TGTGCCACCAGCAGAGAAGGGACAGGGCTTAGAGAGACCCAGTACTTC.

V and J are TRBV7-2 and TRBJ1-4; TRBD1 agrees at 8 bases. Unmatched junction bases numbered 10, after V lost 5 bases and J lost 8 bases. There are 15 residues in the CDR3. The germline gives CDR1 SGHTA, CDR2 FQGNSA. CDR3 loop: CASSLTRDRQEKLFF. The CDR3 nucleotides are TGTGCCAGCAGCCTAACCCGGGACAGGCAGGAAAAACTGTTTTTT.